Shown below are 32 T cell receptor beta chains from a single sample sequenced in a study of T cell responses to AZD1222 COVID-19 vaccine. Data came from immunoSEQ multiplex PCR; TCRdb stores just in-frame clones and leaves some out. The sample contains about 200,000 clones, approximately 92% of which appear only once. The sequencing here drew on peripheral blood, taken on day 0 of AZD1222 vaccination. All receptors come from an adult in good health.

The chain employs TRBV6-2 or TRBV6-3 and TRBJ2-7; 9 bases are a match to TRBD1. In germline, CDR1 is MNHEY, CDR2 SVGEGT. Trimming cost V 6 bases and J 1 base; bases outside gene matches: 13. The CDR3 extends over 17 amino acids. CDR3 in amino acids: CASSRPDGTGLSYEQYF. DNA for the CDR3: TGTGCCAGCAGCCGCCCTGACGGGACAGGGCTATCCTACGAGCAGTACTTC.

The chain joins TRBV6-1 to TRBJ2-6; 10 bases fit TRBD1. Trimming took 2 bases from V and 3 from J; bases not matched to a gene: 7. CDR1 MNHNS and CDR2 SASEGT come from the germline V gene. CDR3 length: 18 amino acids. In nucleotides, the CDR3 is TGTGCCAGCAGTGAAAGGGGAGACAGGGGGCGTGGGGCCAACGTCCTGACTTTC. Encoded protein: CASSERGDRGRGANVLTF.

CDR3 sequence reads: CATSDLWGGRETQYF. The DNA for the CDR3 is TGTGCCACCAGTGATTTGTGGGGGGGGCGGGAGACCCAGTACTTC. The chain links TRBV24-1 to TRBJ2-5, with a weak D call TRBD2 (7 bases). The CDR3 runs 15 residues. Trimming left V 0 bases short and J 5 bases short, with 12 bases between. Germline V gene lookup returns CDR1 KGHDR and CDR2 SFDVKD.

V usage is TRBV10-3 and J usage is TRBJ1-6; no firm D call. The CDR3 has 17 residues. V lost 3 bases, J lost 0 bases, and 12 bases lay in between. Germline CDR1 reads ENHRY; CDR2 reads SYGVKD. CDR3 region: CAISDGSPHSYNSPLHF. CDR3 sequence (DNA): TGTGCCATCAGTGATGGGTCCCCTCACTCCTATAATTCACCCCTCCACTTT.

The V gene is TRBV7-2, the J gene TRBJ1-2; 7 positions match TRBD1. V gave up 4 bases and J gave up 2 bases; unmatched junction bases: 7. Per the germline V gene, CDR1 is SGHTA and CDR2 is FQGNSA. The CDR3 totals 15 residues. Written as DNA, the CDR3 is TGTGCCAGCAGCTCCGAGGGACAGACAAACTATGGCTACACCTTC. It codes for CASSSEGQTNYGYTF.

V is TRBV28 and J is TRBJ1-5; 9 bases are shared with TRBD1. The germline V gene encodes CDR1 MDHEN and CDR2 SYDVKM. V lost 4 bases, J lost 2 bases, and 30 bases stayed unmatched. The CDR3 has 24 amino acids. CDR3 bases: TGTGCCAGCAGTTCGCCACTATTCGGAGACTCCGGGACAGGGAACAGGAAAGGCAATCAGCCCCAGCATTTT. It is translated as CASSSPLFGDSGTGNRKGNQPQHF.

For the CDR3, the DNA is TGTGCCTGGAGTGCCGGACCCCAAGGGGGCTACACCTTC. Encoded protein: CAWSAGPQGGYTF. V gene TRBV30 combines with J gene TRBJ1-2, with D unclear. The CDR3 is made up of 13 amino acids. V gave up 1 base and J gave up 8 bases, with 14 bases separating them. Germline values: CDR1 GTSNPN, CDR2 SVGIG (reference sequence).

The chain recombines TRBV19 with TRBJ1-2; 9 positions match TRBD1. The CDR3 runs 13 residues. Germline CDR1 reads LNHDA; CDR2 reads SQIVND (reference sequence). The J segment lost 7 bases and the V segment lost 10 bases, leaving 10 bases of the junction unmatched. The CDR3 is CATTPGQGPGYTF. The CDR3 coding sequence is TGTGCCACCACTCCGGGACAGGGCCCTGGCTACACCTTC.

The J gene is TRBJ1-5, the V gene TRBV5-6; tentatively, D is TRBD1 (6 bases). With 3 bases removed from V and 1 base from J, the gap between germline ends came to 14 bases. The germline gives CDR1 SGHDT, CDR2 YYEEEE. The length of the CDR3 is 16 residues. The CDR3 bases are TGTGCCAGCAGCTCCCGCCGGGACAACAGCAATCAGCCCCAGCATTTT. It encodes CASSSRRDNSNQPQHF.

The chain employs TRBV19 and TRBJ2-2; D perhaps matches TRBD2 (7 bases). Germline CDR1 and CDR2: LNHDA and SQIVND (reference sequence). V lost 6 bases and J 3 bases, leaving 14 bases between the germline ends. The CDR3 has 15 amino acids. CDR3 sequence (DNA): TGTGCCAGTAGGCACGGGGGGCTGGACACCGGGGAGCTGTTTTTT. It translates to CASRHGGLDTGELFF.

This chain joins TRBV21-1 and TRBJ2-3; no check of the table's D call, TRBD2, against the DNA was made. TRBV21-1 is a documented pseudogene. The CDR3 sequence is 17 residues long. The CDR3 nucleotides read TGTGCCAGCAGCAAAGAGAGGACTAGCGGGGGCACAGATACGCAGTATTTT. Its protein is CASSKERTSGGTDTQYF.

The chain employs TRBV12-3 or TRBV12-4 and TRBJ1-3, with D possibly TRBD1 on 6 matching bases. The CDR3 is made up of 12 amino acids. The germline V and J ends were trimmed by 9 bases and 1 base, with 7 bases remaining between them. The CDR3 region is CASRGSGNTIYF. CDR3 nucleotide sequence: TGTGCCAGTAGGGGGTCTGGAAACACCATATATTTT.

The genes are TRBV5-5 and TRBJ2-1; maybe TRBD1 (5 bases). The germline V and J ends were trimmed by 0 bases and 7 bases, with 14 bases remaining between them. Germline V gives CDR1 SGHKS, CDR2 YYEKEE (reference sequence). CDR3 size: 15 residues. The CDR3 nucleotides read TGTGCCAGCAGCTTGGTGGGCCAGGGTTGGAATGAGCAGTTCTTC. Protein product: CASSLVGQGWNEQFF.

Comments on this clone: The same CDR3 also results from other DNA sequences found in this sample. V is TRBV5-1 and J is TRBJ1-2; 9 bases are shared with TRBD1. J lost 2 bases, V lost 4 bases, and 3 bases had no gene match. Germline CDR1 and CDR2: SGHRS and YFSETQ. CDR3 size: 14 residues. CDR3 in amino acids: CASSPGTGNYGYTF. CDR3 nucleotides: TGCGCCAGCAGCCCTGGGACAGGGAACTATGGCTACACCTTC.

A single count supports this clone. The chain has TRBV3-1 (or the pseudogene TRBV3-2) and TRBJ1-4; D is undetermined. Trimming left V 1 base short and J 5 bases short, with 14 bases between. The germline CDR1 and CDR2 sequences are LGHDT and YNNKEL (reference sequence). The CDR3 has 16 amino acids. CDR3 nucleotide sequence: TGTGCCAGCAGCCAAGGAAATGGAGTCCTAAATGAAAAACTGTTTTTT. This translates into CASSQGNGVLNEKLFF.

This sequence joins TRBV10-3 and TRBJ1-1; D is unresolved. Germline CDR1 is ENHRY and CDR2 is SYGVKD. Trimming removed 3 bases at V and 3 bases at J, with 14 bases between. This CDR3 is built from 15 residues. DNA of the CDR3: TGTGCCATCAGTGACCAGTACACCGGGGACACTGAAGCTTTCTTT. It translates to CAISDQYTGDTEAFF.

This clone appeared once. V gene TRBV28 combines with J gene TRBJ2-5, with a tentative D call TRBD2 (6 bases). From germline, CDR1 is MDHEN and CDR2 SYDVKM. V was cut by 2 bases and J by 2 bases, with 9 bases left in between. This CDR3 region has 14 residues. The CDR3 nucleotides read TGTGCCAGCAGTTTAATAGCGGTGCAAGAGACCCAGTACTTC. This sequence encodes CASSLIAVQETQYF.

The CDR3 DNA is TGCAGTGCTAGTAGGTCAGGTCAAAACTATGGCTACACCTTC. The encoded protein is CSASRSGQNYGYTF. This chain links TRBV20-1 with TRBJ1-2; D is uncertain. Trimming shortened V by 3 bases and J by 2 bases, and 13 bases separated the two germline ends. The germline V gene encodes CDR1 DFQATT and CDR2 SNEGSKA (reference sequence). CDR3 length: 14 amino acids.

The rearrangement joins TRBV25-1 to TRBJ2-2, with 8 bases fitting TRBD1. Looked up from germline, CDR1 is MGHDK and CDR2 is SYGVNS. CDR3 size: 16 residues. V lost 3 bases, J lost 1 base, and 4 bases stayed unmatched. The CDR3 nucleotides read TGTGCCAGCAGTGAGCTCGGGACAGGGAACACCGGGGAGCTGTTTTTT. This gives the protein CASSELGTGNTGELFF.

The V gene is TRBV5-1, the J gene TRBJ2-2; TRBD1 agrees at 10 bases. Trimming cost V 2 bases and J 6 bases; bases outside gene matches: 7. The CDR3 sequence is 16 residues long. CDR1 SGHRS and CDR2 YFSETQ come from the germline V gene. The CDR3 reads CASSFTGTGVPGELFF. The DNA for the CDR3 is TGCGCCAGCAGCTTCACCGGGACAGGGGTACCCGGGGAGCTGTTTTTT.

V gene TRBV20-1 combines with J gene TRBJ1-4; 7 bases line up with TRBD1. The CDR3 totals 10 residues. J lost 8 bases, V lost 7 bases, and 1 base had no gene match. The V gene's germline CDR1 is DFQATT and CDR2 SNEGSKA (reference sequence). The CDR3 DNA follows: TGCAGTGTCAGGGGGGAAAAACTGTTTTTT. Translation: CSVRGEKLFF.

The chain couples TRBV19 to TRBJ1-1; TRBD1 might be the D (6 bases). The CDR3 spans 11 residues. V was trimmed by 10 bases and J by 7 bases, leaving 13 bases between them. Per the germline V gene, CDR1 is LNHDA and CDR2 is SQIVND (reference sequence). This chain's CDR3 is CATGGQLEAFF. DNA of the CDR3: TGTGCCACTGGAGGACAGCTTGAAGCTTTCTTT. The full variable domain, its missing parts supplied by reference TRBV19 and TRBJ1-1, is DGGITQSPKYLFRKEGQNVTLSCEQNLNHDAMYWYRQDPGQGLRLIYYSQIVNDFQKGDIAEGYSVSREKKESFPLTVTSAQKNPTAFYLCATGGQLEAFFGQGTRLTVV.

This clone was picked up one time. The chain uses TRBV3-1 (or the pseudogene TRBV3-2) and TRBJ2-5; D remains ambiguous. From germline, CDR1 is LGHDT and CDR2 YNNKEL (reference sequence). Trimming took 7 bases from V and 1 from J, leaving 10 bases between them. The length of the CDR3 is 13 residues. CDR3 protein: CASTKTPQETQYF. Here the CDR3 DNA reads TGTGCCAGCACCAAAACACCCCAAGAGACCCAGTACTTC.

This chain uses TRBV11-2 with TRBJ1-2; TRBD1 agrees at 9 bases. Germline CDR1 and CDR2: SGHAT and FQNNGV. The CDR3 is 15 residues long. The V gene end was trimmed by 3 bases and the J gene end by 4 bases; junction bases not matched to a gene: 6. The CDR3 DNA is TGTGCCAGCAGCTTTTCCGGACAGGGGACCTATGGCTACACCTTC. It specifies CASSFSGQGTYGYTF.

The rearrangement uses TRBV6-1 and TRBJ2-1, with 9 bases fitting TRBD1. Trimming took 4 bases from V and 7 from J; bases not matched to a gene: 17. The CDR3 length is 18 residues. CDR1 MNHNS and CDR2 SASEGT come from the germline V gene. CDR3 residues: CASSARQGGLAVGNEQFF. The CDR3 nucleotides are TGTGCCAGCAGTGCCCGACAGGGGGGCCTAGCGGTAGGGAATGAGCAGTTCTTC.

The V and J genes are TRBV27 and TRBJ1-1; a weak D match, TRBD1 (6 bases). The V gene lost 3 bases and the J gene lost 6 bases, with 11 bases spanning the gap. Germline V lookup: CDR1 MNHEY, CDR2 SMNVEV (reference sequence). The CDR3 is made up of 13 amino acids. The DNA for the CDR3 is TGTGCCAGCAGTTTTGGGGGGGGCGCTGAAGCTTTCTTT. It specifies CASSFGGGAEAFF.

The chain combines TRBV19 with TRBJ1-4; weak D call: TRBD1 (6 bases). V lost 5 bases, J lost 8 bases, and 12 bases lay in between. This CDR3 contains 13 residues. Germline loops: CDR1 LNHDA, CDR2 SQIVND (reference sequence). The CDR3 nucleotides read TGTGCCAGTAGTGGCAGGGGTCGGGAAAAACTGTTTTTT. Residues: CASSGRGREKLFF.

This chain's CDR3 is CAWSRGVINSDTQYF. The CDR3 DNA sequence: TGTGCCTGGTCCCGGGGAGTTATCAATTCAGATACGCAGTATTTT. The V call is TRBV30, the J call TRBJ2-3; D possibly corresponds to TRBD2 (5 bases). The germline V gene has CDR1 GTSNPN and CDR2 SVGIG (reference sequence). The V end was cut by 5 bases, the J end by 4 bases, with 19 bases between. CDR3 length equals 15 residues.

This chain joins TRBV7-6 and TRBJ2-2; a possible D gene is TRBD1 (6 bases). V shed 2 bases and J shed 6 bases, with 10 bases lying between them. The CDR3 covers 14 residues. Germline loops: CDR1 SGHVS, CDR2 FNYEAQ. CDR3 in DNA: TGTGCCAGCAGCTTAAGACAGGCAGCCGGGGAGCTGTTTTTT. Amino acids: CASSLRQAAGELFF.

This clone was seen only a few times. The J gene is TRBJ2-1, the V gene TRBV29-1; 10 bases line up with TRBD1. CDR3 length equals 14 residues. From germline, CDR1 is SQVTM and CDR2 ANQGSEA. With V trimmed by 7 bases and J by 5 bases, 8 bases remained unmatched. The CDR3: CSATGQGSNNEQFF. Here the CDR3 DNA reads TGCAGCGCCACGGGACAGGGGTCGAACAATGAGCAGTTCTTC.

DNA of the CDR3: TGTGCCAGCAGTCGCTTGTCATACGAGCAGTACTTC. It translates to CASSRLSYEQYF. V is TRBV12-3 or TRBV12-4 and J is TRBJ2-7; D gene unclear. The V end lost 5 bases, the J end lost 4 bases, and 9 bases lay between the germline ends. CDR3 length: 12 residues.

The chain joins TRBV11-2 to TRBJ1-6, with D perhaps matching TRBD1 (5 bases). Germline V gene data show CDR1 as SGHAT and CDR2 as FQNNGV. Trimming pared 1 base from V and 7 bases from J, leaving 11 bases between. The CDR3 consists of 15 residues. CDR3 nucleotide sequence: TGTGCCAGCAGCTTAGTGGGGCCCATGAATTCACCCCTCCACTTT. This encodes CASSLVGPMNSPLHF.